Sequencing of this T cell receptor (beta chain) was carried out in a study of response to subunit inactivated influenza vaccine. Overall study findings and caveats: Authors suggested that a seasonal influenza vaccination recruits few new T cells each time.

Comment on this clonotype: The target antigen is unknown.

One entry per CDR3 protein, called by TCRdb with MiXCR from the RT-PCR reads. This sample yields around 750,000 distinct CDR3 sequences, of which less than 25% are seen a single time; 10% belongs to the top ten. V was clipped by 5 bases and J by 8 bases, with 15 bases between them. The CDR3 extends over 13 amino acids. From germline, CDR1 is SGHAT and CDR2 FQDESV (reference sequence). Sequenced material: PBMCs from blood, taken around 5 days after vaccination. The source of this sequence is a man aged 50-60 years who received an inactivated influenza vaccine. The J gene is TRBJ2-5, the V gene TRBV11-1; D is unresolved. In DNA, the CDR3 is TGTGCCAGCAGCCGTTCTACAGTGGAAACCCAGTACTTC. This translates into CASSRSTVETQYF.